This T cell receptor (beta chain) originates from a study of blood T cell repertoires in COVID-19. CDR3 length: 18 amino acids. The V segment lost 9 bases and the J segment 4 bases; nucleotides outside the gene matches: 21. Sequencing was performed with immunoSEQ multiplex PCR; in TCRdb, only in-frame clones are kept and a portion is missing. The sample lists under 200,000 clones; about 85% were seen once. This clone is a singleton in its sample. The specimen was PBMCs or T cells enriched from blood (not recorded which). The TCR originated in a woman aged 50 to 60 who had recovered from COVID-19. The gene calls are TRBV23-1 and TRBJ2-1; TRBD1 agrees at 7 bases. TRBV23-1 belongs to the ORF category, with a function that is uncertain. The CDR3 DNA reads TGCGCCAGAGGACCCCCAACCTCAACAGGGGTAAAATACAATGAGCAGTTCTTC. Its protein is CARGPPTSTGVKYNEQFF.